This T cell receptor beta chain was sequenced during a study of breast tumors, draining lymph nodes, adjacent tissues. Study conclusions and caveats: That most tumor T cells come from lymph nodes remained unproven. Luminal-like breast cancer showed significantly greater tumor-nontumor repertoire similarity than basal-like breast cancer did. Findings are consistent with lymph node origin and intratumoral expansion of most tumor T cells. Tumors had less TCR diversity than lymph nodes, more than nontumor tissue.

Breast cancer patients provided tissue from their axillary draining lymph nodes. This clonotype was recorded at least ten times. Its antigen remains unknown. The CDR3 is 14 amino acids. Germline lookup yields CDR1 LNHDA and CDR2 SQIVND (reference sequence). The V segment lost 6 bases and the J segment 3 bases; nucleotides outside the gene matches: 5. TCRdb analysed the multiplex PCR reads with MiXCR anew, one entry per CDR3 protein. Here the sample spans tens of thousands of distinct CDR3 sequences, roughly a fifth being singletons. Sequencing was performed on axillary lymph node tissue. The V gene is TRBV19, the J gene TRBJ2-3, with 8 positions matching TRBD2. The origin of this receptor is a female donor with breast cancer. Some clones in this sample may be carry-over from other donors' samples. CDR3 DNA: TGTGCCAGTAGAAAGCGGGAGTGGACAGATACGCAGTATTTT. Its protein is CASRKREWTDTQYF.